This T cell receptor (beta chain) was retrieved from a study of PD-L1 blockade in urothelial cancer. Study summary: Blood analysis took place 3 weeks (second dose) and 6 weeks after treatment start. Median T cell yield per blood sample was 140,000 to 150,000 cells. The study, taken as a whole, reports: TCR clonality was measured in pretreatment peripheral blood. Clonality below the median predicted better survival.

Worth noting for this clone: The target antigen is unknown.

The CDR3 has 13 residues. Trimming took 11 bases from V and 6 from J; bases not matched to a gene: 9. Germline V gene sequence: CDR1 MRHNA, CDR2 SNTAGT. Time point here: peripheral blood 6 weeks after treatment start. Diagnoses among patients were locally advanced or metastatic urothelial carcinoma. TCRdb's table, derived via immunoSEQ multiplex PCR, lists solely in-frame clones and lacks some. The sample consists of tens of thousands of clones, about 86% of them appearing once. The sequence was obtained from a man in his sixties with urothelial cancer. The chain combines TRBV6-4 with TRBJ1-5, with TRBD1 matching 8 bases. The sample here was PBMCs, taken around atezolizumab (anti-PD-L1) treatment. DNA for the CDR3: TGTGCCGGGCCGCAGGGGGCAGGTCAGCCCCAGCATTTT. Amino acid sequence: CAGPQGAGQPQHF.